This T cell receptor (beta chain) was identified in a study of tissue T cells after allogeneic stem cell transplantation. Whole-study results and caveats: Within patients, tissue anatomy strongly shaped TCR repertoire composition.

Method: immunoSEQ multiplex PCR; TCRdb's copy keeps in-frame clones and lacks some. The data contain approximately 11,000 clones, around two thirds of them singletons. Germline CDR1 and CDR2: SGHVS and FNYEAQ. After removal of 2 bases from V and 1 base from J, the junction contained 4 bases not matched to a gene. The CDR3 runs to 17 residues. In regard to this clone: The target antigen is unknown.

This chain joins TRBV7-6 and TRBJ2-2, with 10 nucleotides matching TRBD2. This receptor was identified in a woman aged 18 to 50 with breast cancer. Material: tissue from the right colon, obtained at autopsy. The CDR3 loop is CASSLKGLAVNTGELFF. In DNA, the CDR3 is TGTGCCAGCAGCTTAAAAGGACTAGCGGTGAACACCGGGGAGCTGTTTTTT.